These T cell receptor beta chains were read from a single sample in a study of vaccination effects on CD4 cells after COVID-19. These receptors lack a known antigen. The repertoire was sequenced with immunoSEQ multiplex PCR; TCRdb's copy has only in-frame clones and lacks some. The profile covers about 79,000 clones, with 74% appearing a single time and roughly 1.8% taken by the ten largest. Sequenced material: CD4+ T cells from PBMCs cultured with HCoV-229E spike peptides, taken before COVID-19 vaccination. These TCRs come from a human donor who received a COVID-19 vaccine. The conserved cysteine and the conserved F or W are not part of the CDR3 here. The order of the fields is clone size, J gene, V gene, CDR3 protein. Clone size is not always given. Where it is, it says once, few, many or a class for expanded clones.

abundance: once; j_gene: TRBJ1-2; v_gene: TRBV11-1; CDR3aa: ASSRQGSYT
abundance: -; j_gene: TRBJ2-2; v_gene: TRBV10-1; CDR3aa: ASSRGGSTGELF
abundance: -; j_gene: TRBJ1-1; v_gene: TRBV24-1; CDR3aa: ATLNRGGTEAF
abundance: once; j_gene: TRBJ1-3; v_gene: TRBV24-1; CDR3aa: ATEITLGGNTIY
abundance: -; j_gene: TRBJ1-3; v_gene: TRBV18; CDR3aa: ASSPFRRGGNTIY
abundance: -; j_gene: TRBJ2-6; v_gene: TRBV24-1; CDR3aa: ATGQGPGANVLT
abundance: few; j_gene: TRBJ1-5; v_gene: TRBV29-1; CDR3aa: SVSTEKAQH
abundance: -; j_gene: TRBJ1-1; v_gene: TRBV7-2; CDR3aa: ASSLSDALAF
abundance: -; j_gene: TRBJ1-1; v_gene: TRBV5-1; CDR3aa: ASSLDGQGITEAF
abundance: once; j_gene: TRBJ2-5; v_gene: TRBV10-3; CDR3aa: AISGTVQETQY
abundance: -; j_gene: TRBJ2-5; v_gene: TRBV7-2; CDR3aa: ASSSGLNQETQY
abundance: once; j_gene: TRBJ1-5; v_gene: TRBV5-1; CDR3aa: ASSPRTGRDQPQH
abundance: -; j_gene: TRBJ2-5; v_gene: TRBV5-1; CDR3aa: ASSPGRLTKETQY
abundance: few; j_gene: TRBJ1-4; v_gene: TRBV6-2/TRBV6-3; CDR3aa: ASSYSKYGNNEKLF
abundance: -; j_gene: TRBJ2-5; v_gene: TRBV7-3; CDR3aa: ASSPDTQQGTQY
abundance: -; j_gene: TRBJ2-5; v_gene: TRBV5-4; CDR3aa: ASSFRFQETQY
abundance: -; j_gene: TRBJ1-2; v_gene: TRBV2; CDR3aa: ASSVGQLYGYT
abundance: -; j_gene: TRBJ1-1; v_gene: TRBV18; CDR3aa: ASSQTGATEAF
abundance: few; j_gene: TRBJ2-1; v_gene: TRBV18; CDR3aa: ASSPGQGGNEQF
abundance: -; j_gene: TRBJ2-5; v_gene: TRBV5-1; CDR3aa: ASSLGSVQGFETQY
abundance: -; j_gene: TRBJ2-5; v_gene: TRBV27; CDR3aa: ASSPGRIAGSSQETQY
abundance: once; j_gene: TRBJ1-2; v_gene: TRBV7-2; CDR3aa: ASSRPPLNYGYT
abundance: -; j_gene: TRBJ1-5; v_gene: TRBV18; CDR3aa: ASSPGQGQYVNQPQH
abundance: -; j_gene: TRBJ1-2; v_gene: TRBV10-3; CDR3aa: AISESGRGGYT
abundance: -; j_gene: TRBJ1-2; v_gene: TRBV28; CDR3aa: ASRDLGGYT
abundance: -; j_gene: TRBJ2-3; v_gene: TRBV19; CDR3aa: ASSSPGTSGGRDTQY
abundance: -; j_gene: TRBJ2-5; v_gene: TRBV15; CDR3aa: ATSRALQETQY
abundance: few; j_gene: TRBJ1-1; v_gene: TRBV2; CDR3aa: ASRGHSNTEAF
abundance: -; j_gene: TRBJ2-3; v_gene: TRBV19; CDR3aa: ASTAARVRTDTQY
abundance: -; j_gene: TRBJ2-2; v_gene: TRBV2; CDR3aa: ASSWDRLNTGELF
abundance: -; j_gene: TRBJ2-1; v_gene: TRBV5-1; CDR3aa: ASCRGGEYNEQF
abundance: -; j_gene: TRBJ1-4; v_gene: TRBV12-3/TRBV12-4; CDR3aa: ASSFSRQELF
abundance: -; j_gene: TRBJ2-3; v_gene: TRBV5-5; CDR3aa: ASSLAGTGVWADTQY
abundance: -; j_gene: TRBJ1-5; v_gene: TRBV7-2; CDR3aa: ASSLEGLQPQH
abundance: -; j_gene: TRBJ1-5; v_gene: TRBV19; CDR3aa: ASSTGQGANNQPQH
abundance: few; j_gene: TRBJ1-2; v_gene: TRBV29-1; CDR3aa: SVEPGQGDGYT
abundance: -; j_gene: TRBJ1-3; v_gene: TRBV30; CDR3aa: AWSQGNTIY
abundance: -; j_gene: TRBJ1-5; v_gene: TRBV7-2; CDR3aa: ASSLVGPGSGPQH
abundance: -; j_gene: TRBJ2-1; v_gene: TRBV5-4; CDR3aa: ASSPGGTGIYNEQF
abundance: few; j_gene: TRBJ2-2; v_gene: TRBV2; CDR3aa: ASTGGLNTGELF
abundance: -; j_gene: TRBJ2-5; v_gene: TRBV5-1; CDR3aa: ASSWDRRTETQY
abundance: -; j_gene: TRBJ2-1; v_gene: TRBV2; CDR3aa: ASSDQGAYNEQF
abundance: -; j_gene: TRBJ2-5; v_gene: TRBV25-1; CDR3aa: ASSEYGAGETQY
abundance: -; j_gene: TRBJ1-1; v_gene: TRBV7-5; CDR3aa: ARIDKGGDTEAF
abundance: -; j_gene: TRBJ1-3; v_gene: TRBV3-1/TRBV3-2; CDR3aa: ASSHLSYSGNTIY
abundance: -; j_gene: TRBJ1-2; v_gene: TRBV6-5; CDR3aa: ASSYSDRNLYGYT
abundance: -; j_gene: TRBJ1-3; v_gene: TRBV28; CDR3aa: ASSPYGSSSGNTIY
abundance: -; j_gene: TRBJ2-1; v_gene: TRBV28; CDR3aa: ASSGWEYNEQF
abundance: -; j_gene: TRBJ1-5; v_gene: TRBV2; CDR3aa: ASSGGQSNQPQH
abundance: -; j_gene: TRBJ1-2; v_gene: TRBV6-4; CDR3aa: ASSGGLNYGYT
abundance: -; j_gene: TRBJ1-2; v_gene: TRBV3-1/TRBV3-2; CDR3aa: ASSQGLTGNYGYT
abundance: -; j_gene: TRBJ2-3; v_gene: TRBV3-1/TRBV3-2; CDR3aa: ASSLSGGTDTQY
abundance: -; j_gene: TRBJ2-5; v_gene: TRBV9; CDR3aa: ASSVGPLQGAETQY
abundance: -; j_gene: TRBJ1-5; v_gene: TRBV28; CDR3aa: ASTTRSHMRNQPQH
abundance: -; j_gene: TRBJ1-2; v_gene: TRBV18; CDR3aa: ASSSRTGEDYGYT